The rows below give T cell receptor beta chains drawn from one sample of a study of shared clonotypes between healthy human individuals. Method: immunoSEQ multiplex PCR; TCRdb's copy keeps in-frame clones and lacks some. The sample includes about 2.4 million clones, roughly 92% of them seen just once. Sequencing used naive CD4+ T cells sorted from blood. Receptors originate from a man aged 18 to 30 in good health. Each CDR3 is given with its conserved first and last residue. D genes are given only for firm matches. A row's size may be missing; if present it is once, few, many or a size class.

D gene: TRBD1
clone size: .
V gene: TRBV6-1
J gene: TRBJ2-7
CDR3 length: 16
CDR3 protein: CASSDFDRGYSYEQYF
CDR3 DNA: TGTGCCAGCAGTGATTTTGACAGGGGGTATTCCTACGAGCAGTACTTC

D gene: TRBD1
clone size: .
V gene: TRBV5-1
J gene: TRBJ2-5
CDR3 length: 14
CDR3 protein: CASSYGQGGETQYF
CDR3 DNA: TGCGCCAGCAGTTACGGACAGGGAGGAGAGACCCAGTACTTC

D gene: .
clone size: .
V gene: TRBV28
J gene: TRBJ2-3
CDR3 length: 16
CDR3 protein: CASSSTSFSGTDTQYF
CDR3 DNA: TGTGCCAGCAGTTCTACTAGTTTTTCGGGCACAGATACGCAGTATTTT

D gene: .
clone size: .
V gene: TRBV15
J gene: TRBJ1-1
CDR3 length: 20
CDR3 protein: CATSRDWLGMADSLRGEAFF
CDR3 DNA: TGTGCCACCAGCAGAGATTGGCTGGGTATGGCCGACAGTTTAAGGGGTGAAGCTTTCTTT

D gene: .
clone size: few
V gene: TRBV21-1
J gene: TRBJ1-2
CDR3 length: 17
CDR3 protein: CASRGGARQGVDYGYTF
CDR3 DNA: TGTGCCAGCAGGGGTGGGGCTCGACAGGGAGTGGACTATGGCTACACCTTC

D gene: .
clone size: .
V gene: TRBV18
J gene: TRBJ2-7
CDR3 length: 15
CDR3 protein: CASSPPRGSSYEQYF
CDR3 DNA: TGTGCCAGCTCACCACCAAGGGGCAGCTCCTACGAGCAGTACTTC

D gene: .
clone size: .
V gene: TRBV19
J gene: TRBJ1-2
CDR3 length: 16
CDR3 protein: CASSTPRDGKFHGYTF
CDR3 DNA: TGTGCCAGTAGTACCCCCCGGGACGGAAAGTTCCATGGCTACACCTTC

D gene: .
clone size: .
V gene: TRBV7-3
J gene: TRBJ1-1
CDR3 length: 15
CDR3 protein: CASSLTGTANTEAFF
CDR3 DNA: TGTGCCAGCAGCTTAACGGGAACGGCGAACACTGAAGCTTTCTTT

D gene: .
clone size: .
V gene: TRBV5-6
J gene: TRBJ1-1
CDR3 length: 15
CDR3 protein: CASSFFYSVNTEAFF
CDR3 DNA: TGTGCCAGCAGCTTTTTTTATTCGGTGAACACTGAAGCTTTCTTT

D gene: .
clone size: .
V gene: TRBV6-5
J gene: TRBJ2-2
CDR3 length: 15
CDR3 protein: CASSSHTLNTGELFF
CDR3 DNA: TGTGCCAGCAGTTCCCACACTCTGAACACCGGGGAGCTGTTTTTT

D gene: .
clone size: .
V gene: TRBV2
J gene: TRBJ1-5
CDR3 length: 16
CDR3 protein: CASSQLVGRSRQPQHF
CDR3 DNA: TGTGCCAGCAGCCAGCTAGTGGGCAGGAGTAGGCAGCCCCAGCATTTT

D gene: .
clone size: few
V gene: TRBV9
J gene: TRBJ2-7
CDR3 length: 12
CDR3 protein: CASSADPSRQYF
CDR3 DNA: TGTGCCAGCAGCGCCGACCCGAGCCGGCAGTACTTC

D gene: .
clone size: .
V gene: TRBV7-9
J gene: TRBJ1-5
CDR3 length: 14
CDR3 protein: CASSLAGSNQPQHF
CDR3 DNA: TGTGCCAGCAGCCTCGCAGGGAGCAATCAGCCCCAGCATTTT

D gene: .
clone size: .
V gene: TRBV6-1
J gene: TRBJ1-1
CDR3 length: 13
CDR3 protein: CASIYSGRPEAFF
CDR3 DNA: TGTGCCAGCATCTATAGTGGGAGACCTGAAGCTTTCTTT

D gene: .
clone size: .
V gene: TRBV7-2
J gene: TRBJ2-5
CDR3 length: 15
CDR3 protein: CASSPPLRGPETQYF
CDR3 DNA: TGTGCCAGCAGCCCGCCTCTGAGGGGACCAGAGACCCAGTACTTC

D gene: TRBD2
clone size: few
V gene: TRBV7-9
J gene: TRBJ2-7
CDR3 length: 14
CDR3 protein: CASSPSGGAYEQYF
CDR3 DNA: TGTGCCAGCAGCCCCAGTGGGGGGGCCTACGAGCAGTACTTC